This record concerns one T cell receptor (beta chain) sequence. These data originate in a study of control samples from healthy donors and cancer patients. Germline lookup yields CDR1 KGHDR and CDR2 SFDVKD. Trimming stripped 5 bases from V and 2 bases from J, with 20 bases between. The CDR3 has 18 residues. Here immunoSEQ multiplex PCR was the method, and the copy in TCRdb shows in-frame clones only, minus some. The sample contains around 130,000 clones, roughly 91% of which appear only once. V is TRBV24-1 and J is TRBJ2-2; TRBD2 might be the D (6 bases). This sequence was found in a man aged 50 to 59 with head and neck cancer. Material for sequencing was PBMCs. Here the CDR3 DNA reads TGTGCCACCAGTGCCAAATTCCGGGACTTCATAAACACCGGGGAGCTGTTTTTT. Its translation is CATSAKFRDFINTGELFF.